One TCR beta chain is described in this entry. This entry comes from a study of blood T cells in healthy people across ages. A J-beta primer mix and a sample-barcoded 5' primer were used in a second PCR of roughly 7 to 12 cycles. Each TCR beta cDNA got a 12-nucleotide random molecular identifier. Sequencing recovered at least 2.5 million CDR3-containing paired-end reads from each sample. In TCRdb, the 5' RACE reads were re-called with MiXCR into one record per CDR3 protein. The table has about 780,000 distinct CDR3 sequences, more than 35% seen once. The TCR was taken from a man older than 75 in good health. The source material was blood.

The CDR3 here is CASSPRSGNEQYF. In nucleotides, the CDR3 is TGTGCCAGCAGCCCCCGAAGCGGGAACGAGCAGTACTTC. The chain is built from TRBV7-2 and TRBJ2-5, with 7 bases that match TRBD2. The end of the DNA fits TRBJ2-7 better, so the J call may be wrong. The length of the CDR3 is 13 residues. Germline V gene lookup returns CDR1 SGHTA and CDR2 FQGNSA.